These 5 T cell receptor beta chains were all obtained from the same sample, sequenced in a study of blood T cell repertoires in COVID-19. Sequencing was performed with immunoSEQ multiplex PCR; in TCRdb, only in-frame clones are kept and a portion is missing. The sample holds over 200,000 clones, roughly 80% seen once. Material for sequencing was peripheral blood. The source of these receptors is an elderly woman with active or convalescent COVID-19.

The chain uses TRBV14 and TRBJ2-5, with 9 bases identical to TRBD2. The CDR3 runs to 14 residues. Trimming cost V 6 bases and J 1 base; bases outside gene matches: 3. Germline V gene lookup returns CDR1 SGHDN and CDR2 FVKESK. The CDR3 is CASRFSGGQETQYF. For the CDR3, the DNA is TGTGCCAGCAGATTTAGCGGGGGCCAAGAGACCCAGTACTTC.

The chain joins TRBV7-2 to TRBJ2-5, with D perhaps matching TRBD1 (6 bases). CDR3 length: 13 amino acids. Trimming took 3 bases from V and 13 from J, leaving 18 bases between them. The germline V gene has CDR1 SGHTA and CDR2 FQGNSA. CDR3 sequence: CASSLPGTPDRYF. DNA of the CDR3: TGTGCCAGCAGCTTGCCCGGGACACCTGACCGGTACTTC. The full variable domain, rest sourced from reference TRBV7-2 and TRBJ2-5, is GAGVSQSPSNKVTEKGKDVELRCDPISGHTALYWYRQSLGQGLEFLIYFQGNSAPDKSGLPSDRFSAERTGGSVSTLTIQRTQQEDSAVYLCASSLPGTPDRYFGPGTRLLVL.

The chain has TRBV11-3 and TRBJ2-5, with 12 bases aligning to TRBD2. Germline trimming cut 5 bases from V and 4 bases from J; bases unmatched to any gene: 5. The CDR3 runs to 15 residues. In germline, CDR1 is SGHNT, CDR2 YENEEA. The CDR3 protein is CASSRGLAGIETQYF. For the CDR3, the DNA is TGTGCCAGCAGCCGCGGACTAGCGGGGATAGAGACCCAGTACTTC.

This clone rates as large (0.1 to 1%). The chain joins TRBV6-4 to TRBJ2-1, with 9 bases fitting TRBD1. The ends lost 3 bases at V and 8 bases at J; junction bases unmatched: 8. This CDR3 spans 15 amino acids. Germline CDR1 reads MRHNA; CDR2 reads SNTAGT. The CDR3 coding sequence is TGTGCCAGCAGTGAATCTGGGACAGGGTGGGATGAGCAGTTCTTC. Its protein is CASSESGTGWDEQFF.

This clone is a singleton in its sample. Other DNA sequences of this sample code for an identical CDR3. The rearrangement links TRBV7-2 to TRBJ2-1; TRBD1 aligns across 11 bases. Trimming removed 5 bases from V and 3 bases from J; junction bases left unmatched: 6. Germline lookup yields CDR1 SGHTA and CDR2 FQGNSA. The CDR3 consists of 16 residues. In DNA, the CDR3 is TGTGCCAGCAGCCTTAGCGGGACAGGGGGCTACAATGAGCAGTTCTTC. This codes for CASSLSGTGGYNEQFF.